Each of the 3 T cell receptor beta chains below was sequenced from the same sample in a study of blood T cells in healthy people across ages. The authors ran a second PCR of roughly 6 to 12 cycles using a sample-barcoded 5' primer and a J-beta primer mix. In TCRdb, the 5' RACE reads were re-called with MiXCR into one record per CDR3 protein. Among around 520,000 distinct CDR3 sequences listed, around a quarter were seen once. The same sample was also used in a study of T cells of mothers and their children.

Material for sequencing was blood. The receptor set was obtained from a boy aged 2 to 10 in good health.

This clonotype has a handful of counts. The chain links TRBV10-3 to TRBJ2-3, with D perhaps TRBD1 or TRBD2 (6 bases each). The CDR3 extends over 13 amino acids. Germline V CDR1 and CDR2: ENHRY, SYGVKD. Trimming removed 11 bases at V and 3 bases at J, with 15 bases between. CDR3 amino acids: CAVGGGITDTQYF. In DNA form, the CDR3 reads TGTGCCGTTGGGGGCGGGATAACAGATACGCAGTATTTT.

On this clonotype itself: Because the CDR3's place on the DNA is in doubt, the DNA is left out and the CDR3 is given as listed by TCRdb. V is TRBV30 and J is TRBJ1-4; no check of the table's D call, TRBD1, against the DNA was made. CDR1 is GTSNPN, CDR2 SVGIG, per germline (reference sequence). The length of the CDR3 is 13 amino acids, counting both ends. The chain's CDR3 is CAPRRYFCEKLFF.

This rearrangement joins TRBV6-2 or TRBV6-3 to TRBJ2-7; D tentatively reads TRBD1 or TRBD2 (5 bases each). V lost 7 bases, J lost 2 bases, and 15 bases lay in between. The germline CDR1 and CDR2 sequences are MNHEY and SVGEGT. This CDR3 contains 14 residues. CDR3 loop: CASTYGDGTYEQYF. In nucleotides, the CDR3 is TGTGCCAGCACCTACGGGGACGGCACCTACGAGCAGTACTTC.